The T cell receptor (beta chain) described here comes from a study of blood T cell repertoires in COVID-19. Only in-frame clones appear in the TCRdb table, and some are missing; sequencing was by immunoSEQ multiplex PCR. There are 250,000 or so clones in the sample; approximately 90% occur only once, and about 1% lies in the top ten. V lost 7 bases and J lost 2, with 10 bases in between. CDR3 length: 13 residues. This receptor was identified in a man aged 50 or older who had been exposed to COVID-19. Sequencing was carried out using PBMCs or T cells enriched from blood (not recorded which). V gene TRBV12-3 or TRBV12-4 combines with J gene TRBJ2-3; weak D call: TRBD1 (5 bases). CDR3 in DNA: TGTGCCAGCATAGCAGGGAACACAGATACGCAGTATTTT. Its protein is CASIAGNTDTQYF.